The rows below give T cell receptor beta chains drawn from one sample of a study of patients and donors after allogeneic stem cell transplantation. Via MiXCR, TCRdb re-called the RT-PCR reads, giving one row per CDR3 protein. The data hold under 95,000 distinct CDR3 sequences, with around 5% observed a single time. The sample was blood, either unsorted or a sorted T cell fraction (not recorded which). All receptors come from a human donor who was either an allogeneic HSCT recipient or a stem cell or donor lymphocyte infusion donor (not recorded which). It is not recorded whose cells these are; they may come from a transplant donor. Both conserved end residues are part of each CDR3. The D gene is left open where the match is weak. The size of a clone is reported for some rows only, either as once, few or many, or as a class for expanded clones.

j_gene	v_gene	d_gene	abundance	CDR3aa	CDR3nt
TRBJ2-3	TRBV5-1	TRBD2	few	CASSRQAGGTADTQYF	TGCGCCAGCAGCCGTCAGGCGGGGGGGACAGCAGATACGCAGTATTTT
TRBJ1-1	TRBV5-4	TRBD1	.	CASSSRDSEAFF	TGTGCCAGCAGCTCCCGGGACAGTGAAGCTTTCTTT
TRBJ2-3	TRBV10-3	TRBD2	many	CAISELTSGERQYF	TGTGCCATCAGTGAGCTTACTAGCGGGGAACGGCAGTATTTT
TRBJ1-2	TRBV11-3	.	many	CASSLGADGYTF	TGTGCCAGCAGCTTAGGGGCGGACGGCTACACCTTC
TRBJ2-1	TRBV6-2/TRBV6-3	TRBD2	many	CASSYFGGGQFF	TGTGCCAGCAGTTACTTCGGGGGGGGGCAGTTCTTC
TRBJ1-5	TRBV19	.	many	CASSAQHQPQHF	TGTGCCAGTAGTGCCCAGCATCAGCCCCAGCATTTT
TRBJ2-2	TRBV27	.	many	CASSLVGDFGELFF	TGTGCCAGCAGTTTAGTAGGGGATTTCGGGGAGCTGTTTTTT
TRBJ2-2	TRBV7-9	TRBD2	many	CASSPSGGHTGELFF	TGTGCCAGCAGTCCAAGCGGGGGACACACCGGGGAGCTGTTTTTT
TRBJ1-1	TRBV12-3/TRBV12-4	TRBD1	many	CASSLSGDRNTEAFF	TGTGCCAGCAGTTTAAGTGGGGACAGGAACACTGAAGCTTTCTTT
TRBJ1-4	TRBV6-6	.	.	CASLRDRTEKLFF	TGTGCCAGCCTCCGGGACCGGACCGAAAAACTGTTTTTT
TRBJ1-6	TRBV4-1	.	many	CASSQGVLSNSPLHF	TGCGCCAGCAGCCAAGGGGTGCTTAGCAATTCACCCCTCCACTTT
TRBJ1-5	TRBV11-2	.	many	CASSPGPSQPQHF	TGTGCCAGCAGCCCGGGGCCCAGTCAGCCCCAGCATTTT
TRBJ2-1	TRBV6-1	.	few	CASSPGGTLDEQFF	TGTGCCAGCAGTCCGGGCGGGACCCTGGATGAGCAGTTCTTC
TRBJ2-1	TRBV7-8	TRBD2	many	CASSLGTSYEQFF	TGTGCCAGCAGCTTGGGGACTAGCTATGAGCAGTTCTTC
TRBJ1-2	TRBV2	TRBD1	many	CASSEADRGGYGYTF	TGTGCCAGCAGTGAAGCGGACAGGGGTGGCTATGGCTACACCTTC
TRBJ2-2	TRBV3-1	.	many	CASSQAGRGPNTGELFF	TGTGCCAGCAGCCAGGCCGGGCGGGGGCCGAACACCGGGGAGCTGTTTTTT
TRBJ1-2	TRBV5-4	.	many	CASSLGVTYGYTF	TGTGCCAGCAGCTTGGGGGTCACCTATGGCTACACCTTC
TRBJ2-1	TRBV28	TRBD2	many	CASTSAGVPSSYNEQFF	TGTGCCAGCACCTCAGCGGGGGTGCCTAGCTCCTACAATGAGCAGTTCTTC
TRBJ2-4	TRBV20-1	.	few	CSASGGRTLAKNIQYF	TGCAGTGCTAGTGGGGGCCGGACTCTAGCCAAAAACATTCAGTACTTC
TRBJ1-4	TRBV2	.	many	CASREIQNRNEKLFF	TGTGCCAGCAGGGAGATACAGAACCGTAATGAAAAACTGTTTTTT
TRBJ2-7	TRBV5-1	.	.	CASSLESGRVAEQYF	TGCGCCAGCAGCTTGGAAAGCGGCAGGGTTGCCGAGCAGTACTTC
TRBJ1-6	TRBV6-2/TRBV6-3	.	few	CASSYSALNSPLHF	TGTGCCAGCAGTTACTCTGCGTTGAATTCACCCCTCCACTTT
TRBJ2-7	TRBV21-1	.	few	CASTFKRVAGGEQYF	TGTGCCAGCACCTTCAAACGTGTAGCCGGGGGGGAGCAGTACTTC
TRBJ1-1	TRBV11-1	.	few	CASSPGGWAGSKNTEAFF	TGTGCCAGCAGCCCAGGCGGTTGGGCAGGCTCTAAGAACACTGAAGCTTTCTTT
TRBJ2-3	TRBV18	TRBD1	many	CASSPTGGPTDTQYF	TGTGCCAGCTCTCCTACAGGGGGGCCCACAGATACGCAGTATTTT
TRBJ2-1	TRBV13	TRBD2	many	CASSLVWRGSYNEQFF	TGTGCCAGCAGCTTAGTTTGGCGGGGGTCCTACAATGAGCAGTTCTTC
TRBJ1-1	TRBV2	.	many	CASSEAGRGPFPAFF	TGTGCCAGCAGTGAAGCGGGACGGGGCCCCTTTCCGGCTTTCTTT
TRBJ2-3	TRBV2	.	many	CASRFSTDTQYF	TGTGCCAGCAGGTTCAGCACAGATACGCAGTATTTT
TRBJ1-6	TRBV20-1	.	.	CSARDQGRSSYNSPLHF	TGCAGTGCTAGAGATCAGGGGAGGAGCTCCTATAATTCACCCCTCCACTTT